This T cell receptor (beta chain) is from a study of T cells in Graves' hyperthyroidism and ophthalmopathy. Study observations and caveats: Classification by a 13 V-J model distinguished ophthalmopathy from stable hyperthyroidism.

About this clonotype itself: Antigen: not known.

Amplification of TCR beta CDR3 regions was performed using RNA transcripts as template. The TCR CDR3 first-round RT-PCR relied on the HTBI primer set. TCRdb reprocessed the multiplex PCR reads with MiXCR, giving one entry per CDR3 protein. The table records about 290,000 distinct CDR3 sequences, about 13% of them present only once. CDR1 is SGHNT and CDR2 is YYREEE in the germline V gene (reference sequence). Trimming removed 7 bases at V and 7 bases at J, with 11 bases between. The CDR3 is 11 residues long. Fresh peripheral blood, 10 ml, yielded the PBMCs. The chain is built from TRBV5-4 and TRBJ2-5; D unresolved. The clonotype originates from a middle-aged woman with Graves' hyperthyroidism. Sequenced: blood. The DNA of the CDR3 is TGTGCCAGCTATGCGTTTGGGACCCAGTACTTC. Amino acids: CASYAFGTQYF.